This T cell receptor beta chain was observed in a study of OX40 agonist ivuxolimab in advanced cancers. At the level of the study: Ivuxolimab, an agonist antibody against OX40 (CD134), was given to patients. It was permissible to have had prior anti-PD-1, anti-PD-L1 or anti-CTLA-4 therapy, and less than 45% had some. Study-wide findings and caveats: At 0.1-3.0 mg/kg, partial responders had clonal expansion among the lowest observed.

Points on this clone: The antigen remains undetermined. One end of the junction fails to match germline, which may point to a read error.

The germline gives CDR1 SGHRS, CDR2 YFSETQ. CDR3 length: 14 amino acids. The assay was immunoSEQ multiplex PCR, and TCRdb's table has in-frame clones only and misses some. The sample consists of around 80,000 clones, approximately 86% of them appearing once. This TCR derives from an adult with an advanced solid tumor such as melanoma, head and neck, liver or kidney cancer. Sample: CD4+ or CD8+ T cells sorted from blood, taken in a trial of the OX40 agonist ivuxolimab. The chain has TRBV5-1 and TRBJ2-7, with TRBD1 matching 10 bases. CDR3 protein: CASSRGTGVGEQYF. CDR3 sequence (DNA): TGTGCCAGCAGCCGCGGGACAGGGGTCGGCGAGCAGTACTTC.